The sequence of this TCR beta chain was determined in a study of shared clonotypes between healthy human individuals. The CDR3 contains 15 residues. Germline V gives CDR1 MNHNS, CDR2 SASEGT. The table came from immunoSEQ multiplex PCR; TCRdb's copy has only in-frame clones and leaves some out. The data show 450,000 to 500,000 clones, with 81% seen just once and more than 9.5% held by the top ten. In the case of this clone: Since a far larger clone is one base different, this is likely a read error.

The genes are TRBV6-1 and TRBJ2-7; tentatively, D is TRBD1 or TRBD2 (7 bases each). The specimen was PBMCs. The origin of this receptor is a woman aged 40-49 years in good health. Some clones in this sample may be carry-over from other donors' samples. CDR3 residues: CASSKAGGGPYEQHF. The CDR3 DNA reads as TGTGCCAGCAGTAAGGCAGGGGGGGGACCCTACGAGCAGCACTTC.